The source of this T cell receptor beta chain is a study of Graves' ophthalmopathy and Graves' hyperthyroidism. Study information: Peripheral blood collection took place at initial diagnosis, before any treatment. Study results and limitations: Predictions made by the model for ophthalmopathy progression reached 70.59% sensitivity and almost 75% specificity.

This CDR3 spans 14 amino acids. V dropped 4 bases and J dropped 5 bases, with 11 bases sitting between them. Germline CDR1 reads MGHDK; CDR2 reads SYGVNS. In regard to this clonotype: What it binds is not known.

The study amplified TCR beta CDR3 regions using RNA transcripts. The library came from an HTBI-primed first-round RT-PCR and a second-round multiplex PCR. TCRdb recomputed calls from the multiplex PCR reads with MiXCR, one row per CDR3 protein. This sample yields about 740,000 distinct CDR3 sequences, of which roughly 40% are seen a single time; 40% to 45% belongs to the top ten. This receptor was obtained from an adult man with Graves' ophthalmopathy. The source material was peripheral blood. The rearrangement joins TRBV25-1 to TRBJ2-2; D gene uncertain. CDR3 sequence reads: CASSVRSPTGELFF. The DNA for the CDR3 is TGTGCCAGCAGTGTCCGCAGCCCGACCGGGGAGCTGTTTTTT.